This passage covers 18 T cell receptor beta chains from one sample sequenced in a study of shared clonotypes between healthy human individuals (dated by TCRdb to between 2020 and 2021). CD8 naive samples consisted of CD45RO-negative cells that were positively selected for CCR7, yielding a CD45RA+CCR7+ population without TemRA cells. Libraries were built with the immunoSEQ multiplex PCR assay. The table was pulled from immuneACCESS by TCRdb, which kept in-frame rearrangements only. Such tables lose some clones; where checked, under half of the loss comes from unresolved V genes, and the rest has no known cause. This sample gives about 2 million clones in total; approximately 94% of them show up just once. The ten largest clones take up around 1.1% of the sample. The sequenced sample was naive CD8+ T cells sorted from blood. This specimen's cell subset or site label, interpreted: CD45RA+CCR7+. Every receptor here comes from a man between 18 and 35 years old in good health.

The chain links TRBV18 to TRBJ2-2; 7 bases match TRBD1. In germline, CDR1 is KGHSH, CDR2 LQKENI. This CDR3 contains 16 residues. The V and J ends lost 2 bases and 0 bases, in that order; junction bases with no gene match: 3. For the CDR3, the DNA is TGTGCCAGCTCACCAGATGACAGGGCGAACACCGGGGAGCTGTTTTTT. Protein: CASSPDDRANTGELFF.

This clone was found once. The J gene is TRBJ2-1, the V gene TRBV19; no reliable D call. There are 15 residues in the CDR3. V gave up 5 bases and J gave up 4 bases, with 15 bases separating them. Looked up from germline, CDR1 is LNHDA and CDR2 is SQIVND (reference sequence). In DNA form, the CDR3 reads TGTGCCAGTAGTCATGGTGGGGTCCAATACAATGAGCAGTTCTTC. Translated, it gives CASSHGGVQYNEQFF.

The rearrangement links TRBV29-1 to TRBJ2-2; 7 bases line up with TRBD1. The J segment lost 6 bases and the V segment lost 7 bases, leaving 5 bases of the junction unmatched. Germline assignment: CDR1 SQVTM and CDR2 ANQGSEA. The CDR3 totals 12 residues. In nucleotides, the CDR3 is TGCAGCGGTAGACAGGGCCCCGGGGAGCTGTTTTTT. This gives the protein CSGRQGPGELFF.

The J gene is TRBJ1-1, the V gene TRBV4-1; possibly TRBD1 for D (6 bases). V lost 3 bases and J lost 3, with 11 bases in between. Germline V gives CDR1 MGHRA, CDR2 YSYEKL. There are 14 residues in the CDR3. The CDR3 bases are TGCGCCAGCAGCCAGGGGGACATAGACACTGAAGCTTTCTTT. Its translation: CASSQGDIDTEAFF.

The chain uses TRBV5-1 and TRBJ1-1; 7 bases agree with TRBD1. The V gene's germline CDR1 is SGHRS and CDR2 YFSETQ. With V trimmed by 4 bases and J by 8 bases, 8 bases remained unmatched. The CDR3 totals 13 residues. The CDR3 spells CASSAGTATEAFF. The CDR3 DNA follows: TGCGCCAGCAGCGCCGGGACAGCGACAGAAGCTTTCTTT.

The rearrangement uses TRBV7-9 and TRBJ2-5; D is possibly TRBD2 (6 bases). V dropped 3 bases and J dropped 5 bases, with 13 bases sitting between them. Per germline, CDR1 SEHNR and CDR2 FQNEAQ (reference sequence). The CDR3 runs to 14 residues. The CDR3 DNA sequence: TGTGCCAGCAGCTTTCTGCGGGGCGCCGAGACCCAGTACTTC. Protein product: CASSFLRGAETQYF.

Note on this clone: This sample includes further DNA sequences coding for the same CDR3. This chain links TRBV4-1 with TRBJ2-7; D unresolved. Germline CDR1 is MGHRA and CDR2 is YSYEKL. This CDR3 contains 13 residues. V dropped 2 bases and J dropped 0 bases, with 5 bases sitting between them. CDR3 DNA sequence: TGCGCCAGCAGCCAACTCGGCTCCTACGAGCAGTACTTC. As protein: CASSQLGSYEQYF.

The chain is built from TRBV7-6 and TRBJ1-3; D remains ambiguous. Germline V gene lookup returns CDR1 SGHVS and CDR2 FNYEAQ. The CDR3 totals 16 residues. Trimming took 5 bases from V and 3 from J, leaving 17 bases between them. CDR3 protein: CASSTQDWLGGNTIYF. In nucleotides, the CDR3 is TGTGCCAGCAGCACACAAGACTGGCTGGGTGGAAACACCATATATTTT.

The CDR3, as DNA: TGTGCCAGTAGTACCCCTTTGGGGGGAAACACCATATATTTT. Encoded protein: CASSTPLGGNTIYF. V and J are TRBV19 and TRBJ1-3, with no clear D. Trimming took 4 bases from V and 4 from J, leaving 11 bases between them. CDR3 length: 14 amino acids. Germline assignment: CDR1 LNHDA and CDR2 SQIVND (reference sequence).

The genes are TRBV5-6 and TRBJ2-3, with 7 bases matching TRBD2. Looked up from germline, CDR1 is SGHDT and CDR2 is YYEEEE. J lost 0 bases, V lost 2 bases, and 3 bases had no gene match. This CDR3 has 15 amino acids. The CDR3 loop reads CASSFPAGSTDTQYF. In DNA form, the CDR3 reads TGTGCCAGCAGCTTCCCAGCGGGAAGCACAGATACGCAGTATTTT.

The rearrangement uses TRBV2 and TRBJ2-7; D perhaps matches TRBD2 (5 bases). Germline CDR1 is SNHLY and CDR2 is FYNNEI. The CDR3 has 13 amino acids. V was pared by 8 bases and J by 5 bases, with 16 bases between. The CDR3, as DNA: TGTGCCAGCGTAAAGCGGCTGGCGGACGAGCAGTACTTC. This translates into CASVKRLADEQYF.

Turning to this clone: This same CDR3 is encoded by further DNA sequences in the sample. The rearrangement links TRBV11-2 to TRBJ1-1; no definite D call. Between the trimmed V and J ends, which lost 3 bases and 5 bases, there was a span of 10 bases. CDR1 and CDR2 from the germline V gene are SGHAT and FQNNGV. The CDR3 is made up of 13 amino acids. The CDR3 sequence: CASSFGVGTEAFF. CDR3 DNA sequence: TGTGCCAGCAGCTTTGGGGTGGGGACTGAAGCTTTCTTT.

The V gene is TRBV11-2, the J gene TRBJ2-7; D possibly uses TRBD1 or TRBD2 (5 bases each). Germline CDR1 reads SGHAT; CDR2 reads FQNNGV. The length of the CDR3 is 13 residues. V lost 5 bases to trimming and J lost 3 bases, with 11 bases between them. The CDR3 spells CASSTRDGYEQYF. CDR3 coding DNA: TGTGCCAGCAGCACCCGGGACGGCTACGAGCAGTACTTC.

Remarks on this clone: The sample carries other DNA sequences with the same CDR3. V gene TRBV5-6 combines with J gene TRBJ1-1; D unresolved. CDR3 length equals 12 residues. CDR1 and CDR2 from the germline V gene are SGHDT and YYEEEE. V dropped 1 base and J dropped 2 bases, with 3 bases sitting between them. The CDR3 region is CASSLPNTEAFF. Written as DNA, the CDR3 is TGTGCCAGCAGCTTGCCTAACACTGAAGCTTTCTTT.

The rearrangement joins TRBV11-3 to TRBJ2-1; 7 positions match TRBD2. Trimming took 4 bases from V and 5 from J; bases not matched to a gene: 11. This CDR3 contains 16 residues. Germline assignment: CDR1 SGHNT and CDR2 YENEEA. CDR3 region: CASSSRAGVANNEQFF. The CDR3 bases are TGTGCCAGCAGCTCTCGGGCGGGAGTCGCGAACAATGAGCAGTTCTTC.

The chain links TRBV4-1 to TRBJ2-3; D gene unclear. The CDR3 extends over 13 amino acids. In germline, CDR1 is MGHRA, CDR2 YSYEKL. V dropped 1 base and J dropped 5 bases, with 7 bases sitting between them. In DNA form, the CDR3 reads TGCGCCAGCAGCCAAGCGGGCGGAGATACGCAGTATTTT. It is translated as CASSQAGGDTQYF.

This chain connects TRBV6-5 to TRBJ2-7; D may be TRBD2 (6 bases). This CDR3 spans 14 amino acids. Germline-derived CDR1 and CDR2 are MNHEY and SVGAGI. Trimming took off 7 bases at V and 6 bases at J, with 19 bases between the two ends. In DNA form, the CDR3 reads TGTGCCAGCACACCGCTTTGGGGGGACGGCGAGCAGTACTTC. Its translation is CASTPLWGDGEQYF.

The genes are TRBV4-1 and TRBJ1-1; D gene ambiguous. CDR3 length: 14 amino acids. Between the trimmed V and J ends, which lost 4 bases and 5 bases, there was a span of 14 bases. CDR1 MGHRA and CDR2 YSYEKL come from the germline V gene. CDR3 in amino acids: CASSPASGDTEAFF. The DNA of the CDR3 is TGCGCCAGCAGCCCAGCATCGGGAGATACTGAAGCTTTCTTT.